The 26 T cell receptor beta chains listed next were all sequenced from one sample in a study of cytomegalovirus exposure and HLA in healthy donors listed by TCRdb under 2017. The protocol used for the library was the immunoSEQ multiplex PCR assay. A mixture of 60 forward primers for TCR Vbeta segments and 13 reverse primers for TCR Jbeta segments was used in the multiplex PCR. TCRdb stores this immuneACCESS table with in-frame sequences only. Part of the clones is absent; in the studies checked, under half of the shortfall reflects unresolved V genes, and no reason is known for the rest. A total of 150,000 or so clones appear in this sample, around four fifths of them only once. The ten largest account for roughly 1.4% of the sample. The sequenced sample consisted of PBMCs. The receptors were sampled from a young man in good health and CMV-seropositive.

The CDR3 sequence: CASSQTGNSGNTIYF. CDR3 DNA sequence: TGCGCCAGCAGCCAGACAGGGAACTCTGGAAACACCATATATTTT. The V gene is TRBV5-1, the J gene TRBJ1-3; 7 bases line up with TRBD1. Germline CDR1 and CDR2: SGHRS and YFSETQ. The CDR3 runs to 15 residues. V shed 4 bases, J shed 0 bases, and the junction held 4 bases outside the gene matches. The variable domain in full, completed from reference TRBV5-1 and TRBJ1-3, reads KAGVTQTPRYLIKTRGQQVTLSCSPISGHRSVSWYQQTPGQGLQFLFEYFSETQRNKGNFPGRFSGRQFSNSRSEMNVSTLELGDSALYLCASSQTGNSGNTIYFGEGSWLTVV.

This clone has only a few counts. The CDR3 sequence: CASSYGAGGGDGYTF. CDR3 sequence (DNA): TGTGCCAGCAGTTATGGGGCAGGCGGCGGGGATGGCTACACCTTC. This chain joins TRBV6-5 and TRBJ1-2; tentatively, D is TRBD1 (5 bases). V was shortened by 3 bases and J by 6 bases, with 17 bases between the two germline ends. CDR3 length: 15 amino acids. Germline CDR1 reads MNHEY; CDR2 reads SVGAGI.

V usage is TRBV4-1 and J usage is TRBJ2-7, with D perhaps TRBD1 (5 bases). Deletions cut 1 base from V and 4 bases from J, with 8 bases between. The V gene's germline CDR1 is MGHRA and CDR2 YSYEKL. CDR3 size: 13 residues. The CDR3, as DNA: TGCGCCAGCAGCCAAGCAGGGATGTACGAGCAGTACTTC. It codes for CASSQAGMYEQYF.

In DNA form, the CDR3 reads TGTGCCTGGAGTCTCACGGCGGGGGGGATTCCCGCCTACGAGCAGTACTTC. Translated, it gives CAWSLTAGGIPAYEQYF. The chain links TRBV30 to TRBJ2-7; TRBD2 agrees at 9 bases. V was clipped by 2 bases and J by 2 bases; unmatched bases: 13. The CDR3 has 17 amino acids. From germline, CDR1 is GTSNPN and CDR2 SVGIG (reference sequence).

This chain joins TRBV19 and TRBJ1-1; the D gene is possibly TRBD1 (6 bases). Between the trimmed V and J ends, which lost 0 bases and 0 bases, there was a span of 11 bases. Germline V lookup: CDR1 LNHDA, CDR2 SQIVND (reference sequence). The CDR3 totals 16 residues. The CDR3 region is CASSIEGGRLNTEAFF. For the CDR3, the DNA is TGTGCCAGTAGTATAGAGGGGGGGCGGCTGAACACTGAAGCTTTCTTT.

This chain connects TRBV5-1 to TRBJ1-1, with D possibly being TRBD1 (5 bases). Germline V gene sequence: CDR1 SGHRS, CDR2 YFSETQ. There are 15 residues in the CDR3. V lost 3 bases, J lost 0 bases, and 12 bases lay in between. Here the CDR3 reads CASSWGDGLNTEAFF. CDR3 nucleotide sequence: TGCGCCAGCAGCTGGGGGGACGGGTTGAACACTGAAGCTTTCTTT. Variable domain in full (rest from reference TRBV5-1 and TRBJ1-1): KAGVTQTPRYLIKTRGQQVTLSCSPISGHRSVSWYQQTPGQGLQFLFEYFSETQRNKGNFPGRFSGRQFSNSRSEMNVSTLELGDSALYLCASSWGDGLNTEAFFGQGTRLTVV.

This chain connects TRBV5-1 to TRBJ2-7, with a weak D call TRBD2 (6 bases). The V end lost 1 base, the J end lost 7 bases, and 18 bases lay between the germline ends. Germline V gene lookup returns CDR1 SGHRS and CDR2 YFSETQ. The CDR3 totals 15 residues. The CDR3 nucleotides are TGCGCCAGCAGCTTGAGGAGCGGGCAGCCGGGAGAGCAGTACTTC. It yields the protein CASSLRSGQPGEQYF.

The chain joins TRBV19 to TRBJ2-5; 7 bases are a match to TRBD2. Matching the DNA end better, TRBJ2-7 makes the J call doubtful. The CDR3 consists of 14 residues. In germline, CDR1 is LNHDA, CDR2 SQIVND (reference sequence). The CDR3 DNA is TGTGCCAGTAGTATGGGGACTATCTCCTACGAGCAGTACTTC. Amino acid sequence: CASSMGTISYEQYF.

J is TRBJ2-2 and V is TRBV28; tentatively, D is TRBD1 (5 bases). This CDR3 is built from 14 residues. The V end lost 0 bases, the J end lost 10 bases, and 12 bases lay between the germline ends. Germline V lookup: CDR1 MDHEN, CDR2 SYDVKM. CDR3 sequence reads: CASSLWTDYTELFF. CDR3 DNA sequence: TGTGCCAGCAGTTTATGGACAGATTATACGGAGCTGTTTTTT.

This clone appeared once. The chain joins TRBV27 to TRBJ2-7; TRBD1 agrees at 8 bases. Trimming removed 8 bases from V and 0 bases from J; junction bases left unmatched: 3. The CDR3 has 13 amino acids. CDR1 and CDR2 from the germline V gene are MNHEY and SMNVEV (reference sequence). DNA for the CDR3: TGTGCCAGCCGGACAGGGAGCTCCTACGAGCAGTACTTC. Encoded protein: CASRTGSSYEQYF.

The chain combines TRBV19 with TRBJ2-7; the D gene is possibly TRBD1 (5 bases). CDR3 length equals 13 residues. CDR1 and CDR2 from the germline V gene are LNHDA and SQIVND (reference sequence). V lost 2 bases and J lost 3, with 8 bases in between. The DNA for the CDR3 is TGTGCCAGTAGTATACGACAGAACTACGAGCAGTACTTC. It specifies CASSIRQNYEQYF.

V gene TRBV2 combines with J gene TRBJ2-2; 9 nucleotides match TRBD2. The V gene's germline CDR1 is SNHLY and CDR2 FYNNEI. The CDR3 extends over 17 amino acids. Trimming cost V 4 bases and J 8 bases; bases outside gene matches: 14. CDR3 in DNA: TGTGCCAGCAGTGCTCATAGCGGGGGCTCAAAGGAGGGGGAGCTGTTTTTT. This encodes CASSAHSGGSKEGELFF.

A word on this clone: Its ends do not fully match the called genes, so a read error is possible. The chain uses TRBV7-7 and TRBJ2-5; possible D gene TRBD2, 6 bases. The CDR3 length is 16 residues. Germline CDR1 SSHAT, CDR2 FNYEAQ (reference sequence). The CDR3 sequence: CASSPRRVGGQETQYF. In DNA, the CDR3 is TGTGCTAGCAGCCCACGCAGGGTGGGGGGACAAGAGACCCAGTACTTC.

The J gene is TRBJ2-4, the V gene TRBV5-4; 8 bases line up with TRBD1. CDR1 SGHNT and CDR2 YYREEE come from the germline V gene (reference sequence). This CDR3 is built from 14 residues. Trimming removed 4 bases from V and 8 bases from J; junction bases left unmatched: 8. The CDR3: CASSTDRGSHIQYF. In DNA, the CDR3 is TGTGCCAGCAGCACCGACAGGGGATCCCACATTCAGTACTTC.

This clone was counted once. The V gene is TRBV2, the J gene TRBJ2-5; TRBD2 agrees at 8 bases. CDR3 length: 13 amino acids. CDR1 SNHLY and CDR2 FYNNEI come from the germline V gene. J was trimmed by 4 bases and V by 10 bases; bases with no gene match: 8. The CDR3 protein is CANSGLVLETQYF. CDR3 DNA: TGTGCCAACTCGGGACTAGTGTTAGAGACCCAGTACTTC.

The CDR3 sequence is CASSQDPLAGERDEQFF. The CDR3 DNA reads TGTGCCAGCAGCCAAGATCCCCTAGCGGGGGAACGTGATGAGCAGTTCTTC. The chain links TRBV4-2 to TRBJ2-1; 10 nucleotides line up with TRBD2. V was pared by 0 bases and J by 8 bases, with 10 bases of the junction left unmatched. The CDR3 runs 17 residues. Per germline, CDR1 LGHNA and CDR2 YNFKEQ.

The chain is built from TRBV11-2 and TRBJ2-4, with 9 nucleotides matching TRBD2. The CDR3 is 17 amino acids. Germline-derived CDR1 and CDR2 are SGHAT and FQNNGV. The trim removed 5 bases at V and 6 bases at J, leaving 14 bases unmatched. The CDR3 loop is CASSEGLAGGGRNIQYF. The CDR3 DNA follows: TGTGCCAGCAGCGAGGGACTAGCCGGAGGGGGTAGAAACATTCAGTACTTC. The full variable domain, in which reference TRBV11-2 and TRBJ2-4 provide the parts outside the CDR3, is EAGVAQSPRYKIIEKRQSVAFWCNPISGHATLYWYQQILGQGPKLLIQFQNNGVVDDSQLPKDRFSAERLKGVDSTLKIQPAKLEDSAVYLCASSEGLAGGGRNIQYFGAGTRLSVL.

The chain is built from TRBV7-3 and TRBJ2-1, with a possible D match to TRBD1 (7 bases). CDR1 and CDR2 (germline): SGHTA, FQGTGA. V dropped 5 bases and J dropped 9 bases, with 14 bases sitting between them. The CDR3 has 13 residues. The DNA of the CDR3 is TGTGCCAGCAGCGTGAACCAGGGGGGTGAGCAGTTCTTC. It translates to CASSVNQGGEQFF.

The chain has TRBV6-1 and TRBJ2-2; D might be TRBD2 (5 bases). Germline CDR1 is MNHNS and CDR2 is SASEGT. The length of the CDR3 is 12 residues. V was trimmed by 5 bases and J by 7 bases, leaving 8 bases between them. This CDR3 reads CASSRGFGELFF. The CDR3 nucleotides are TGTGCCAGCAGTCGGGGATTCGGGGAGCTGTTTTTT.

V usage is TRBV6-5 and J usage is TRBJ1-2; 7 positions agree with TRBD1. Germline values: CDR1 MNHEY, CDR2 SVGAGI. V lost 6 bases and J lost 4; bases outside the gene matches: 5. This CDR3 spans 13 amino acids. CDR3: CASSYGQVYGYTF. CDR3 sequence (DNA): TGTGCCAGCAGCTACGGACAGGTCTATGGCTACACCTTC.

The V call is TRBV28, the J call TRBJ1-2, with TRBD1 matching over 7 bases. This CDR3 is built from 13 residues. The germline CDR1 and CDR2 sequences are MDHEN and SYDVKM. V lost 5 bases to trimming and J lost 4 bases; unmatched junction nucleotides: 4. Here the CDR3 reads CASSPGGTYGYTF. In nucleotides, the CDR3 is TGTGCCAGCAGTCCAGGGGGAACCTATGGCTACACCTTC.

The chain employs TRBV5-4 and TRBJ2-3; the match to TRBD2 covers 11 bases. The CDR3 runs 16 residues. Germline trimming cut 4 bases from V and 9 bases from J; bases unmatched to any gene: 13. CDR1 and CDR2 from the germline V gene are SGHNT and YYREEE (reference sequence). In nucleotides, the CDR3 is TGTGCCAGCAGCCTGCCCCCTAGCGGGGGGACTGACACGCAGTATTTT. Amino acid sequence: CASSLPPSGGTDTQYF.

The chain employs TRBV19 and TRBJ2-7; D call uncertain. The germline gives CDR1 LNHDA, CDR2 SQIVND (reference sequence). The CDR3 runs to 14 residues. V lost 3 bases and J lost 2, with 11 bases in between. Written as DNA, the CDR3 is TGTGCCAGTAGTATCTTCGACACAGCCTACGAGCAGTACTTC. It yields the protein CASSIFDTAYEQYF.

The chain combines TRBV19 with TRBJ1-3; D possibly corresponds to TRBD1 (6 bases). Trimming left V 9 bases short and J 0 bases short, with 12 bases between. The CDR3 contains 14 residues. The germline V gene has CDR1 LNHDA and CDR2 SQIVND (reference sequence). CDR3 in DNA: TGTGCCAGCAACCGACAGGTCTCTGGAAACACCATATATTTT. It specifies CASNRQVSGNTIYF.

In DNA form, the CDR3 reads TGTGCCAGCAGGGGAGCGGGAGAGACCGGGGAGCTGTTTTTT. Translated: CASRGAGETGELFF. The chain employs TRBV6-5 and TRBJ2-2; 8 bases agree with TRBD2. This CDR3 comprises 14 residues. The germline gives CDR1 MNHEY, CDR2 SVGAGI. V shed 6 bases and J 5 bases; nucleotides not matched to a gene: 5.

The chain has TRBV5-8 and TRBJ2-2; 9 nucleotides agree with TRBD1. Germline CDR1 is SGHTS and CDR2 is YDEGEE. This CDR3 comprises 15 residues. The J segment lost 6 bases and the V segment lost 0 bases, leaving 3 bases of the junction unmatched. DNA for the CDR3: TGTGCCAGCAGCTTGGGGGACAGGGAAGCCGGGGAGCTGTTTTTT. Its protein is CASSLGDREAGELFF.